In this sample, the clone carrying this T cell receptor beta chain turned up a few times. In the original processing: From reference gene primer amplification, estimates of nucleated cell counts were derived. The repertoire was sequenced with immunoSEQ multiplex PCR; TCRdb's copy has only in-frame clones and lacks some. The DNA gave D and trimming, while V, J and clone size come from that table. The sample includes about 44,000 clones, roughly four fifths of them seen just once. After removal of 7 bases from V and 3 bases from J, the junction contained 3 bases not matched to a gene. Looked up from germline, CDR1 is SNHLY and CDR2 is FYNNEI. There are 13 residues in the CDR3. These data are taken from a study of blood T cell repertoires in COVID-19. About the study: Acute and convalescent COVID-19 samples came from the United States, Italy and Spain. In each case, the material was cDNA or gDNA derived from T cells, B-cell-depleted T cells, or PBMCs.

The J gene is TRBJ1-5, the V gene TRBV2; TRBD1 matches at 7 bases. This TCR derives from a human donor in a cohort sampled during active COVID-19. The sequenced sample consisted of peripheral blood. CDR3 loop: CASIGTDNQPQHF. The CDR3 DNA is TGTGCCAGCATTGGGACAGACAATCAGCCCCAGCATTTT.